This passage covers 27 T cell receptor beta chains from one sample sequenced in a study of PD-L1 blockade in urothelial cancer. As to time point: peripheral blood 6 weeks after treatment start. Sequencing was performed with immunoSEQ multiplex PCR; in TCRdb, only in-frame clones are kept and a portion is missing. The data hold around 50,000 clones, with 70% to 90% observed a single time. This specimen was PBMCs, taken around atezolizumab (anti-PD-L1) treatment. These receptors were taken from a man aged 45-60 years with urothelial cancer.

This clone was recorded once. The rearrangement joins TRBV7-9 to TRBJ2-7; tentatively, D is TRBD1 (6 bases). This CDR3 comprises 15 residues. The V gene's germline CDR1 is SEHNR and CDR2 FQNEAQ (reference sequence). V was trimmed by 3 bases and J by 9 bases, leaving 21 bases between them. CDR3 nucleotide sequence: TGTGCCAGCAGCTTGATAGGACAGCCCAAGTTCGGGCAGTACTTC. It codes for CASSLIGQPKFGQYF.

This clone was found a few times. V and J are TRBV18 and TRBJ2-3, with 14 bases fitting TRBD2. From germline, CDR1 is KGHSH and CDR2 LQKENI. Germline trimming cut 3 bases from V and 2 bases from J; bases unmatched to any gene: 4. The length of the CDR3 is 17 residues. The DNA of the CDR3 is TGTGCCAGCTCACCCCGGACTAGCGGGAGGACCACAGATACGCAGTATTTT. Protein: CASSPRTSGRTTDTQYF.

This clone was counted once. The CDR3 sequence is CASSTRDVYSNQPQHF. The CDR3 coding sequence is TGTGCCAGCAGTACGCGGGACGTTTATAGCAATCAGCCCCAGCATTTT. The chain combines TRBV28 with TRBJ1-5, with D maybe TRBD1 (5 bases). The CDR3 contains 16 residues. Germline V lookup: CDR1 MDHEN, CDR2 SYDVKM. V was shortened by 5 bases and J by 0 bases, with 14 bases between the two germline ends.

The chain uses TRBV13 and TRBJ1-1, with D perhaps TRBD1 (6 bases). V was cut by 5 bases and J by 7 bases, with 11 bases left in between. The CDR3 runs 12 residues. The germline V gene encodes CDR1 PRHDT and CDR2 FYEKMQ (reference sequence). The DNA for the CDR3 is TGTGCCAGCAGCCTAAGGGGGAATGAAGCTTTCTTT. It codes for CASSLRGNEAFF.

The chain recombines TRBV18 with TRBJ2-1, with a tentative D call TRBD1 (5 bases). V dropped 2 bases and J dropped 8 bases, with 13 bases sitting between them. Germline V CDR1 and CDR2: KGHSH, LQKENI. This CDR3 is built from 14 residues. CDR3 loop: CASSPGAFPDEQFF. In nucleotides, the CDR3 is TGTGCCAGCTCACCAGGGGCATTCCCAGATGAGCAGTTCTTC.

The CDR3 DNA sequence: TGTGCCAGCAGTGACCTGACTAGCGGAAAGAATGAGCAGTTCTTC. This gives the protein CASSDLTSGKNEQFF. The chain combines TRBV6-4 with TRBJ2-1; the match to TRBD2 covers 9 bases. This CDR3 region has 15 residues. V was clipped by 2 bases and J by 7 bases; unmatched bases: 6. Germline V gene lookup returns CDR1 MRHNA and CDR2 SNTAGT.

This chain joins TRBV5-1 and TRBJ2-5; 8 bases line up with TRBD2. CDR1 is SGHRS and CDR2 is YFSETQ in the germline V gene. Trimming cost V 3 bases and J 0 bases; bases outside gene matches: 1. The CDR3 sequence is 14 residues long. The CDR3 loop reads CASSSGGDQETQYF. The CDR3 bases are TGCGCCAGCAGCTCCGGGGGGGACCAAGAGACCCAGTACTTC.

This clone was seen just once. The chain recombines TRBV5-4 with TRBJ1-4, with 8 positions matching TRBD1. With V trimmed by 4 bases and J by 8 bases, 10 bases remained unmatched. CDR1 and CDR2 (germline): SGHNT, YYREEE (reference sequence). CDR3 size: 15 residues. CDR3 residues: CASSPGADRVEKLFF. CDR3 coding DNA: TGTGCCAGCAGCCCTGGGGCGGACAGGGTGGAAAAACTGTTTTTT.

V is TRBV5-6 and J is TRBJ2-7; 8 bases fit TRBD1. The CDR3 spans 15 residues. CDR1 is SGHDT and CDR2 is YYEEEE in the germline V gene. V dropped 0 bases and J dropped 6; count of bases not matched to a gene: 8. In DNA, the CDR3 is TGTGCCAGCAGCTTGGTAGGGGCAGGGGGCCGCGAGCAGTACTTC. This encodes CASSLVGAGGREQYF.

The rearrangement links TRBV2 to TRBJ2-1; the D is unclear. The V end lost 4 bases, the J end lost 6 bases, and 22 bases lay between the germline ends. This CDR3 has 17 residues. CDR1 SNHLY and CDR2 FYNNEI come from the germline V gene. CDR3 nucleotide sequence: TGTGCCAGCAGTGTGGAGCATGTTGGCTCCACCGGCAATGAGCAGTTCTTC. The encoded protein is CASSVEHVGSTGNEQFF.

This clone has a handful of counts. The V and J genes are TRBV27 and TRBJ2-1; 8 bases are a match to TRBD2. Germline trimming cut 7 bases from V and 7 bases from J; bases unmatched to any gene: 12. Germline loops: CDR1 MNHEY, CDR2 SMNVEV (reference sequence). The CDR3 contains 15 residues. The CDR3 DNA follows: TGTGCCAGCACCAAAATCCGGGAGGGCCAGAATGAGCAGTTCTTC. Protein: CASTKIREGQNEQFF.

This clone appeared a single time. CDR3 nucleotide sequence: TGTGCCAGCAGTCCCCAGTCCGGGACAGGGATGAACGAAAAACTGTTTTTT. It specifies CASSPQSGTGMNEKLFF. The gene calls are TRBV25-1 and TRBJ1-4, with 9 bases aligning to TRBD1. V trimming: 5 bases; J trimming: 8 bases; junction bases outside the gene matches: 15. The CDR3 length is 17 residues. CDR1 MGHDK and CDR2 SYGVNS come from the germline V gene.

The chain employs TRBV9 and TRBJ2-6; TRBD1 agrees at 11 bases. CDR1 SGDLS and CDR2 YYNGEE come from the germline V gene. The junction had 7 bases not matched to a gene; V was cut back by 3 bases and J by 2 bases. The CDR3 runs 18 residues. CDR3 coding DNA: TGTGCCAGCAGCGACTCCGGGACAGGGGGTCCTGGGGCCAACGTCCTGACTTTC. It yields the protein CASSDSGTGGPGANVLTF. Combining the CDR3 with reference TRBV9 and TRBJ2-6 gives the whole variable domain DSGVTQTPKHLITATGQRVTLRCSPRSGDLSVYWYQQSLDQGLQFLIQYYNGEERAKGNILERFSAQQFPDLHSELNLSSLELGDSALYFCASSDSGTGGPGANVLTFGAGSRLTVL.

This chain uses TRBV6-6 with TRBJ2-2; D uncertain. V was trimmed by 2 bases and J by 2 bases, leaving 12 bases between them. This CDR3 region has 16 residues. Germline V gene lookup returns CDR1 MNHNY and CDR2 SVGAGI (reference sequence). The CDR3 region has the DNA TGTGCCAGCAGTTACGGGCCTGGAATAAACACCGGGGAGCTGTTTTTT. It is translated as CASSYGPGINTGELFF.

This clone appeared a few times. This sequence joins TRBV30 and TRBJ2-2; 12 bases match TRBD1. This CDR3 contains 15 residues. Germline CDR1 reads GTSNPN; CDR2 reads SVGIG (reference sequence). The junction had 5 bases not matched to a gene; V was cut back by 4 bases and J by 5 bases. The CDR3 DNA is TGTGCCTGGACCCGGGACAGGGGGCGTACCGGGGAGCTGTTTTTT. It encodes CAWTRDRGRTGELFF.

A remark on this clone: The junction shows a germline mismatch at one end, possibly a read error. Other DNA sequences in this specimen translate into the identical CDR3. This chain's CDR3 is CASSVGQGYNSPLHF. CDR3 sequence (DNA): TGCGCCAGCAGCGTAGGTCAGGGGTATAATTCACCCCTCCACTTT. This chain connects TRBV9 to TRBJ1-6, with D tentatively TRBD1 (6 bases). This CDR3 spans 15 amino acids. The germline V gene encodes CDR1 SGDLS and CDR2 YYNGEE.

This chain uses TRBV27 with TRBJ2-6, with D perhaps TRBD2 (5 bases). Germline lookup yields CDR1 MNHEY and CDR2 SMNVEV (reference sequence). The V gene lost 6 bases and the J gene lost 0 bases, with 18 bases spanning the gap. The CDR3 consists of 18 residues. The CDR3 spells CASSRGSSFLSGANVLTF. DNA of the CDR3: TGTGCCAGCAGCCGAGGCTCTAGCTTCCTCTCTGGGGCCAACGTCCTGACTTTC.

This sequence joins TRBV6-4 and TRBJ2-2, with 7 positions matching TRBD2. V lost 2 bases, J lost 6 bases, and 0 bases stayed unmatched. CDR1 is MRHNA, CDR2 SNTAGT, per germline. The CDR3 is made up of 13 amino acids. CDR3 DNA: TGTGCCAGCAGTGACACTAGCGCCGGGGAGCTGTTTTTT. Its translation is CASSDTSAGELFF.

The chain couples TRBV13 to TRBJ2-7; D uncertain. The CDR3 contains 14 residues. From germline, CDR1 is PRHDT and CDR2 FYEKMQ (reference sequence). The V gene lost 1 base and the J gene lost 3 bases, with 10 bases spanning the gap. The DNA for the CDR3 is TGTGCCAGCAGCTTAGTGGCACAACACTACGAGCAGTACTTC. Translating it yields CASSLVAQHYEQYF.

This chain's CDR3 is CASSLSGLAGPTYYEQYF. DNA of the CDR3: TGTGCCAGCAGCTTATCGGGACTAGCGGGACCTACCTACTACGAGCAGTACTTC. This chain connects TRBV7-2 to TRBJ2-7; 13 bases match TRBD2. The V and J ends lost 2 bases and 3 bases, in that order; junction bases with no gene match: 10. Germline CDR1 reads SGHTA; CDR2 reads FQGNSA. The CDR3 is 18 residues long. The whole variable domain, filled in from reference TRBV7-2 and TRBJ2-7, reads GAGVSQSPSNKVTEKGKDVELRCDPISGHTALYWYRQSLGQGLEFLIYFQGNSAPDKSGLPSDRFSAERTGGSVSTLTIQRTQQEDSAVYLCASSLSGLAGPTYYEQYFGPGTRLTVT.

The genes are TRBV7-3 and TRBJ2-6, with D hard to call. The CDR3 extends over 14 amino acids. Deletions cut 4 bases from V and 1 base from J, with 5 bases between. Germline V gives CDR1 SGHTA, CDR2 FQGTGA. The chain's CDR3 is CASSSSSGANVLTF. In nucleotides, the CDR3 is TGTGCCAGCAGCTCCAGTTCTGGGGCCAACGTCCTGACTTTC.

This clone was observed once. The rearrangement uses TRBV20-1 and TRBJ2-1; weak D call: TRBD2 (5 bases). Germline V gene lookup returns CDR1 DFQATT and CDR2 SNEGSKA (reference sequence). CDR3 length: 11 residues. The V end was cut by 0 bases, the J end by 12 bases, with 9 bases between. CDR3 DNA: TGCAGTGCTAGAGATCTAGCCGGGCAGTTCTTC. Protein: CSARDLAGQFF.

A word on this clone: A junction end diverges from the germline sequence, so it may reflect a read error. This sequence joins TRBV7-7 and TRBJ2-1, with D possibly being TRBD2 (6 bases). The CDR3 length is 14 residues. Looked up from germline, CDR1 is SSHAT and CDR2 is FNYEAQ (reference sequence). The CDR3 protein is CASSLDLGTLEQFF. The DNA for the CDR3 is TGTGCTAGCAGCTTAGACCTCGGGACTTTGGAGCAGTTCTTC. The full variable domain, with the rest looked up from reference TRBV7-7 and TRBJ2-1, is GAGVSQSPRYKVTKRGQDVTLRCDPISSHATLYWYQQALGQGPEFLTYFNYEAQPDKSGLPSDRFSAERPEGSISTLTIQRTEQRDSAMYRCASSLDLGTLEQFFGPGTRLTVL.

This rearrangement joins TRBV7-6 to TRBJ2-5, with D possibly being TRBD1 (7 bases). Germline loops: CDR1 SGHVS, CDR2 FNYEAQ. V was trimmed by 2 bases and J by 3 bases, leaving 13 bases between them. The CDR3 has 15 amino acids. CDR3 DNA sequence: TGTGCCAGCAGCTTACAGGACAGGAGGGAAGAGACCCAGTACTTC. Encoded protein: CASSLQDRREETQYF.

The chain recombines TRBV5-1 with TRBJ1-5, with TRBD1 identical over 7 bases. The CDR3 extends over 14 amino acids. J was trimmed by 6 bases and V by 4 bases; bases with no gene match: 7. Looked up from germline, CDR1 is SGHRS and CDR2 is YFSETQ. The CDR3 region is CASSEQGSGQPQHF. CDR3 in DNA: TGCGCCAGCAGCGAACAGGGGTCGGGTCAGCCCCAGCATTTT. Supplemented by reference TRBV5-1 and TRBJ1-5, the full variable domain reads KAGVTQTPRYLIKTRGQQVTLSCSPISGHRSVSWYQQTPGQGLQFLFEYFSETQRNKGNFPGRFSGRQFSNSRSEMNVSTLELGDSALYLCASSEQGSGQPQHFGDGTRLSIL.

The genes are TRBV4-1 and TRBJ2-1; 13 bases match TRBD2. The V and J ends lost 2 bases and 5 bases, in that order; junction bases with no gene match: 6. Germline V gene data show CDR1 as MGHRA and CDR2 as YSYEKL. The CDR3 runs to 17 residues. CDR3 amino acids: CASSQLTSGRADNEQFF. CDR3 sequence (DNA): TGCGCCAGCAGCCAACTAACTAGCGGGAGGGCCGACAATGAGCAGTTCTTC.

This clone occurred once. CDR3 DNA sequence: TGTGCCTGGGGAACGGGACAGGAATGCGTCGACGAGCAGTACTTC. Encoded protein: CAWGTGQECVDEQYF. V is TRBV30 and J is TRBJ2-7, with TRBD1 matching 8 bases. Unmatched junction bases numbered 14, after V lost 5 bases and J lost 5 bases. The CDR3 consists of 15 residues. CDR1 and CDR2 (germline): GTSNPN, SVGIG (reference sequence).